The 8 T cell receptor beta chains reported below all come from one sample, sequenced in a study of blood T cell repertoires in COVID-19. TCRdb keeps only in-frame clones here, not all; method: immunoSEQ multiplex PCR. This table holds more than 200,000 clones, about 85% found once. Sequences were obtained from peripheral blood. The receptors come from a man in his sixties with acute or convalescent COVID-19.

This chain links TRBV6-2 or TRBV6-3 with TRBJ2-7; 8 nucleotides agree with TRBD1. Germline V lookup: CDR1 MNHEY, CDR2 SVGEGT. V gave up 0 bases and J gave up 7 bases; unmatched junction bases: 8. CDR3 length: 15 residues. The CDR3 loop reads CASSYSGQGEREQYF. The CDR3 coding sequence is TGTGCCAGCAGTTACTCCGGACAGGGTGAGAGGGAGCAGTACTTC.

The chain combines TRBV5-1 with TRBJ1-2; the match to TRBD1 covers 7 bases. After removal of 4 bases from V and 2 bases from J, the junction contained 8 bases not matched to a gene. CDR3 length: 15 amino acids. Germline CDR1 and CDR2: SGHRS and YFSETQ. CDR3 sequence (DNA): TGCGCCAGCAGCGACGGACAGGACCTCAACTATGGCTACACCTTC. Protein: CASSDGQDLNYGYTF.

J is TRBJ2-5 and V is TRBV20-1; possibly TRBD2 for D (5 bases). In germline, CDR1 is DFQATT, CDR2 SNEGSKA (reference sequence). With 3 bases removed from V and 5 bases from J, the gap between germline ends came to 10 bases. CDR3 length: 12 residues. The CDR3 here is CSASRRRETQYF. The CDR3 bases are TGCAGTGCTAGTAGGCGGAGGGAGACCCAGTACTTC.

The CDR3 region is CASTLGQVRNYGYTF. The CDR3 DNA reads as TGTGCCAGCACCCTAGGACAGGTCCGCAACTATGGCTACACCTTC. The V gene is TRBV6-6, the J gene TRBJ1-2, with 7 bases fitting TRBD1. The CDR3 runs 15 residues. CDR1 is MNHNY, CDR2 SVGAGI, per germline (reference sequence). After removal of 7 bases from V and 2 bases from J, the junction contained 10 bases not matched to a gene.

The V and J genes are TRBV6-1 and TRBJ1-2; TRBD1 might be the D (6 bases). Trimming cost V 2 bases and J 0 bases, with 13 bases left between them. Germline CDR1 is MNHNS and CDR2 is SASEGT. The CDR3 is made up of 16 amino acids. CDR3 coding DNA: TGTGCCAGCAGTGAATTACAGGGAATCGCTAACTATGGCTACACCTTC. Encoded protein: CASSELQGIANYGYTF.

The chain is built from TRBV2 and TRBJ2-7; D is uncertain. Germline V gene data show CDR1 as SNHLY and CDR2 as FYNNEI. Trimming took off 4 bases at V and 3 bases at J, with 13 bases between the two ends. This CDR3 contains 14 residues. The CDR3 region is CASSAASPFYEQYF. CDR3 nucleotide sequence: TGTGCCAGCAGTGCGGCTAGTCCCTTCTACGAGCAGTACTTC. Full variable domain (missing parts from reference TRBV2 and TRBJ2-7): EPEVTQTPSHQVTQMGQEVILRCVPISNHLYFYWYRQILGQKVEFLVSFYNNEISEKSEIFDDQFSVERPDGSNFTLKIRSTKLEDSAMYFCASSAASPFYEQYFGPGTRLTVT.

This chain uses TRBV6-4 with TRBJ2-3; 13 bases align to TRBD2. From germline, CDR1 is MRHNA and CDR2 SNTAGT. V dropped 5 bases and J dropped 5; count of bases not matched to a gene: 7. The CDR3 loop spans 16 amino acids. The CDR3 sequence is CASSRTSGSSGDTQYF. CDR3 nucleotide sequence: TGTGCCAGCAGTAGGACTAGCGGGAGTAGTGGAGATACGCAGTATTTT.

CDR3 loop: CASSIAGYTDTQYF. The DNA of the CDR3 is TGTGCCAGTAGTATTGCAGGGTACACAGATACGCAGTATTTT. The V gene is TRBV19, the J gene TRBJ2-3, with D possibly TRBD1 on 5 matching bases. This CDR3 spans 14 amino acids. Germline values: CDR1 LNHDA, CDR2 SQIVND (reference sequence). Trimming shortened V by 3 bases and J by 2 bases, and 9 bases separated the two germline ends. Full variable domain (outside the CDR3, taken from reference TRBV19 and TRBJ2-3): DGGITQSPKYLFRKEGQNVTLSCEQNLNHDAMYWYRQDPGQGLRLIYYSQIVNDFQKGDIAEGYSVSREKKESFPLTVTSAQKNPTAFYLCASSIAGYTDTQYFGPGTRLTVL.